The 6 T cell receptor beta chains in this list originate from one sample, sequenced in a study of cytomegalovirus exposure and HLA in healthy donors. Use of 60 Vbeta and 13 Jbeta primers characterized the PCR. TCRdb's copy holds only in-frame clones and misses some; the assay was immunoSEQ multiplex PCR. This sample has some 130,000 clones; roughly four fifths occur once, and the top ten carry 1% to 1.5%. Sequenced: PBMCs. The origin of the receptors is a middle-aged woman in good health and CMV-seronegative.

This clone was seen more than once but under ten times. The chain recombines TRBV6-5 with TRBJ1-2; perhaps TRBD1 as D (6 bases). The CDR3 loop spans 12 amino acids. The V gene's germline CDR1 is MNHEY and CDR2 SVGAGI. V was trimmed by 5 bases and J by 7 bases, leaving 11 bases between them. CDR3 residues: CASSEDSLGYTF. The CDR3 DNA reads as TGTGCCAGCAGTGAGGACAGTCTTGGCTACACCTTC.

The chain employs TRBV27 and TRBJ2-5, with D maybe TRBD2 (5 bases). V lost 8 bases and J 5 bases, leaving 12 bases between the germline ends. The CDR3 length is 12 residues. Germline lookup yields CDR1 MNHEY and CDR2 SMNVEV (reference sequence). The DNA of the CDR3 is TGTGCCAGCGGCCCCGGGGTCGAGACCCAGTACTTC. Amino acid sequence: CASGPGVETQYF.

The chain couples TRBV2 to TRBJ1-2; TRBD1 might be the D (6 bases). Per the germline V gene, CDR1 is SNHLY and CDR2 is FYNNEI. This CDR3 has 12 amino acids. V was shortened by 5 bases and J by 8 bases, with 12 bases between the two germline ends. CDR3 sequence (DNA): TGTGCCAGCAGTCGGTCAGGGGAAGGCTACACCTTC. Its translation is CASSRSGEGYTF.

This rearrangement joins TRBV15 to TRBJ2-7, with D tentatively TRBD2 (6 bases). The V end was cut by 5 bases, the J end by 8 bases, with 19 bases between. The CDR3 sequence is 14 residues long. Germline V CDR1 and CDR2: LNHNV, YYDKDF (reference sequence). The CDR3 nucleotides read TGTGCCACCAGCGGGGGGACGGCCACCTTGAAGCAGTACTTC. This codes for CATSGGTATLKQYF.

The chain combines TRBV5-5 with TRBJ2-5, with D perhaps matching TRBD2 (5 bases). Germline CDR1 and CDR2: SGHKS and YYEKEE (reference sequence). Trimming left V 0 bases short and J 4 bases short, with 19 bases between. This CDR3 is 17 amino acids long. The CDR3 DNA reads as TGTGCCAGCAGCTTGGCCTTGTCGAAACAAGAGGGAGAGACCCAGTACTTC. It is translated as CASSLALSKQEGETQYF.

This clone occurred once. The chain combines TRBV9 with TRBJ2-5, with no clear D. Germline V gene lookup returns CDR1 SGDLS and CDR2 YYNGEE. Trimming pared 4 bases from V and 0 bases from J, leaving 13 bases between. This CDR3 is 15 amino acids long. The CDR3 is CASSPHGSHQETQYF. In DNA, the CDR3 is TGTGCCAGCAGCCCCCATGGCAGTCACCAAGAGACCCAGTACTTC.